This note documents a single T cell receptor beta chain sequence. This specimen belongs to a study of T cell changes during pregnancy in multiple sclerosis. TCRdb keeps only in-frame clones here, not all; method: immunoSEQ multiplex PCR. The sample lists about 64,000 clones, less than 95% occurring once. J was trimmed by 4 bases and V by 6 bases; bases with no gene match: 5. Per the germline V gene, CDR1 is MDHEN and CDR2 is SYDVKM. CDR3 size: 16 residues. The sequencing here drew on peripheral blood, taken in the third trimester of pregnancy. This receptor was obtained from a female donor in good health, enrolled as a control in a pregnancy study. This chain joins TRBV28 and TRBJ2-6; 11 nucleotides line up with TRBD1. The CDR3 loop reads CASSRDRGTGANVLTF. For the CDR3, the DNA is TGTGCCAGCAGCCGGGACAGGGGGACGGGGGCCAACGTCCTGACTTTC.